The 25 T cell receptor beta chains in this list originate from one sample, sequenced in a study of beta chain features in type 1 diabetes. Points from the study as a whole: TCRB CDR3s were moderately but significantly shorter in Type 1 diabetes patients in all four CD4+ subsets.

Their specific antigens are unknown. Expressed TCRB transcripts were sequenced after all isolated RNA was converted to cDNA. The repertoire was sequenced with immunoSEQ multiplex PCR; TCRdb's copy has only in-frame clones and lacks some. This sample has around 250,000 clones, with roughly 25% found just once. The specimen sequenced was naive CD4+ T cells from blood. The receptors derive from a woman between 25 and 40 years old with type 1 diabetes.

V is TRBV30 and J is TRBJ2-3, with D perhaps TRBD1 (5 bases). This CDR3 has 12 residues. Per the germline V gene, CDR1 is GTSNPN and CDR2 is SVGIG (reference sequence). With 3 bases removed from V and 5 bases from J, the gap between germline ends came to 9 bases. The chain's CDR3 is CAWSSRGDTQYF. CDR3 DNA sequence: TGTGCCTGGAGCTCTAGGGGAGATACGCAGTATTTT.

The V and J genes are TRBV5-8 and TRBJ2-5; D unclear. CDR1 and CDR2 from the germline V gene are SGHTS and YDEGEE. This CDR3 spans 13 amino acids. V lost 5 bases and J lost 5, with 13 bases in between. The CDR3 DNA is TGTGCCAGCAGGCTCCGAGGAGTGGAGACCCAGTACTTC. Its protein is CASRLRGVETQYF. Based on the CDR3 plus reference TRBV5-8 and TRBJ2-5, the full variable domain is EAGVTQSPTHLIKTRGQQATLRCSPISGHTSVYWYQQALGLGLQFLLWYDEGEERNRGNFPPRFSGRQFPNYSSELNVNALELEDSALYLCASRLRGVETQYFGPGTRLLVL.

This clone turned up a few times. This rearrangement joins TRBV9 to TRBJ2-1, with D possibly TRBD2 on 6 matching bases. The length of the CDR3 is 16 residues. The ends were cut back, 0 bases at V and 2 bases at J, with 12 bases in the middle. Germline CDR1 reads SGDLS; CDR2 reads YYNGEE. CDR3 nucleotides: TGTGCCAGCAGCGTAGGGCCGGAGGGCCCCTACAATGAGCAGTTCTTC. This codes for CASSVGPEGPYNEQFF.

This clone was recorded a few times. The chain links TRBV6-6 to TRBJ2-7; 14 positions agree with TRBD2. This CDR3 has 16 amino acids. V dropped 6 bases and J dropped 1; count of bases not matched to a gene: 5. CDR1 and CDR2 (germline): MNHNY, SVGAGI (reference sequence). DNA for the CDR3: TGTGCCAGCAGCCGACTAGCGGGAGGGCATTCCTACGAGCAGTACTTC. Translation: CASSRLAGGHSYEQYF.

This clone was detected only a few times. The chain is built from TRBV19 and TRBJ2-7; D may be TRBD1 (6 bases). Trimming stripped 5 bases from V and 1 base from J, with 9 bases between. CDR1 and CDR2 (germline): LNHDA, SQIVND (reference sequence). This CDR3 comprises 13 residues. The CDR3 sequence is CASSSGQSYEQYF. The CDR3 nucleotides are TGTGCCAGTAGTTCAGGACAGTCCTACGAGCAGTACTTC.

The V gene is TRBV2, the J gene TRBJ1-4; 12 bases agree with TRBD1. Germline CDR1 SNHLY, CDR2 FYNNEI. The CDR3 is 17 residues long. V lost 4 bases to trimming and J lost 8 bases; unmatched junction nucleotides: 11. The CDR3 sequence: CASSAGTGGENGEKLFF. The CDR3 DNA reads as TGTGCCAGCAGTGCCGGGACAGGGGGCGAGAACGGAGAAAAACTGTTTTTT.

The CDR3 bases are TGTGCCAGCAGCCCCGGACAGGGGGAGACCCAGTACTTC. Translating it yields CASSPGQGETQYF. V gene TRBV7-3 combines with J gene TRBJ2-5; 9 bases are shared with TRBD1. Germline-derived CDR1 and CDR2 are SGHTA and FQGTGA. Unmatched junction bases numbered 3, after V lost 5 bases and J lost 5 bases. This CDR3 comprises 13 residues.

There are a few counts of this clone. V is TRBV6-1 and J is TRBJ1-5; 7 bases map to TRBD1. Germline assignment: CDR1 MNHNS and CDR2 SASEGT. V lost 4 bases, J lost 6 bases, and 6 bases stayed unmatched. The CDR3 is made up of 14 amino acids. CDR3 sequence: CASSVTGIRQPQHF. The CDR3 DNA is TGTGCCAGCAGTGTGACAGGGATTCGTCAGCCCCAGCATTTT.

The chain links TRBV11-2 to TRBJ2-5; no definite D call. The CDR3 consists of 12 residues. Trimming took 2 bases from V and 5 from J, leaving 6 bases between them. CDR1 is SGHAT and CDR2 is FQNNGV in the germline V gene. This CDR3 reads CASSLLQETQYF. The CDR3 DNA follows: TGTGCCAGCAGCTTATTACAGGAGACCCAGTACTTC.

This clone was counted a single time. The chain employs TRBV25-1 and TRBJ1-4; 9 bases line up with TRBD1. In germline, CDR1 is MGHDK, CDR2 SYGVNS. There are 16 residues in the CDR3. The trim removed 4 bases at V and 8 bases at J, leaving 11 bases unmatched. This chain's CDR3 is CASSASTGGGSEKLFF. The CDR3 nucleotides are TGTGCCAGCAGTGCCTCGACAGGGGGTGGTAGCGAAAAACTGTTTTTT.

The rearrangement joins TRBV9 to TRBJ2-5; possibly TRBD1 for D (5 bases). Germline V gene lookup returns CDR1 SGDLS and CDR2 YYNGEE. This CDR3 has 16 residues. The ends were cut back, 0 bases at V and 1 base at J, with 13 bases in the middle. The CDR3 bases are TGTGCCAGCAGCGTAGGGAATACAGGTGTCCAAGAGACCCAGTACTTC. It translates to CASSVGNTGVQETQYF.

In this sample, this clone turned up once. The V call is TRBV5-4, the J call TRBJ2-3; 9 bases are shared with TRBD1. The CDR3 is made up of 16 amino acids. Germline CDR1 reads SGHNT; CDR2 reads YYREEE (reference sequence). Trimming cost V 2 bases and J 5 bases; bases outside gene matches: 9. The CDR3 DNA reads TGTGCCAGCAGCTTACCACAGGGGGCGCGTCAAGATACGCAGTATTTT. It codes for CASSLPQGARQDTQYF.

A remark on this clone: Other nucleotide sequences in the sample specify the same CDR3. This chain links TRBV7-3 with TRBJ2-1; 12 nucleotides line up with TRBD2. Losses at the gene ends were 2 bases for V and 6 bases for J; bases not matched to a gene: 2. The CDR3 loop spans 15 amino acids. In germline, CDR1 is SGHTA, CDR2 FQGTGA. The CDR3 sequence: CASSLLAGGPNEQFF. The CDR3 nucleotides are TGTGCCAGCAGCTTACTAGCGGGAGGGCCCAATGAGCAGTTCTTC.

This chain uses TRBV28 with TRBJ2-5, with a possible D match to TRBD1 (5 bases). The CDR3 covers 14 residues. Germline loops: CDR1 MDHEN, CDR2 SYDVKM. V was pared by 6 bases and J by 1 base, with 12 bases between. CDR3 sequence: CASSGRVTQETQYF. In nucleotides, the CDR3 is TGTGCCAGCAGCGGCAGGGTCACCCAAGAGACCCAGTACTTC.

The chain links TRBV2 to TRBJ2-1; 11 positions agree with TRBD2. With 1 base clipped from V and 6 bases from J, the junction kept 2 bases outside the gene matches. The CDR3 totals 15 residues. Germline V lookup: CDR1 SNHLY, CDR2 FYNNEI. The CDR3, as DNA: TGTGCCAGCAGTGAAGTAGGACTAGCGGGCAATGAGCAGTTCTTC. Protein sequence: CASSEVGLAGNEQFF.

This clone was seen a handful of times. The gene calls are TRBV15 and TRBJ2-5; 11 bases align to TRBD2. Germline V gene sequence: CDR1 LNHNV, CDR2 YYDKDF (reference sequence). There are 15 residues in the CDR3. Germline trimming cut 8 bases from V and 1 base from J; bases unmatched to any gene: 6. The CDR3 loop is CATGAGTSGQETQYF. CDR3 bases: TGTGCCACCGGAGCTGGGACTAGCGGCCAAGAGACCCAGTACTTC.

The chain employs TRBV6-5 and TRBJ2-2; no reliable D call. Trimming removed 6 bases at V and 0 bases at J, with 11 bases between. The germline gives CDR1 MNHEY, CDR2 SVGAGI. This CDR3 is built from 15 residues. The DNA of the CDR3 is TGTGCCAGCAGAAACAGAGACGCGAACACCGGGGAGCTGTTTTTT. Residues: CASRNRDANTGELFF.

The rearrangement uses TRBV6-1 and TRBJ2-1; TRBD2 agrees at 8 bases. The V gene end was trimmed by 1 base and the J gene end by 1 base; junction bases not matched to a gene: 6. Looked up from germline, CDR1 is MNHNS and CDR2 is SASEGT. CDR3 length equals 17 residues. The CDR3: CASSEGVSGTSYNEQFF. The CDR3 nucleotides are TGTGCCAGCAGTGAAGGGGTTAGCGGGACGTCCTACAATGAGCAGTTCTTC.

The chain couples TRBV29-1 to TRBJ2-5, with D unclear. Germline V gene lookup returns CDR1 SQVTM and CDR2 ANQGSEA. V was pared by 7 bases and J by 5 bases, with 8 bases between. The CDR3 loop spans 10 amino acids. In DNA, the CDR3 is TGCAGCGCCGCTAGGGAGACCCAGTACTTC. Translating gives CSAARETQYF.

This chain connects TRBV2 to TRBJ2-7; TRBD1 might be the D (5 bases). With 4 bases removed from V and 6 bases from J, the gap between germline ends came to 19 bases. There are 15 residues in the CDR3. Looked up from germline, CDR1 is SNHLY and CDR2 is FYNNEI. The CDR3 protein is CASSGWTRGSGEQYF. DNA for the CDR3: TGTGCCAGCAGTGGCTGGACAAGGGGATCGGGCGAGCAGTACTTC.

This clone has a handful of counts. The chain has TRBV4-1 and TRBJ1-2, with D maybe TRBD1 (6 bases). CDR3 length: 16 amino acids. Germline V gene sequence: CDR1 MGHRA, CDR2 YSYEKL. V shed 3 bases and J shed 3 bases, with 17 bases lying between them. CDR3 residues: CASSHPGTTRDYGYTF. The CDR3 DNA reads as TGCGCCAGCAGCCATCCCGGGACAACGAGGGACTATGGCTACACCTTC.

This clone was recorded a few times. The rearrangement links TRBV29-1 to TRBJ1-1; 7 positions match TRBD1. V was pared by 6 bases and J by 4 bases, with 5 bases of the junction left unmatched. Germline CDR1 is SQVTM and CDR2 is ANQGSEA. There are 12 residues in the CDR3. The CDR3 spells CSVIQGFTEAFF. The CDR3 nucleotides read TGCAGCGTGATACAGGGGTTCACTGAAGCTTTCTTT. Based on the CDR3 plus reference TRBV29-1 and TRBJ1-1, the full variable domain is SAVISQKPSRDICQRGTSLTIQCQVDSQVTMMFWYRQQPGQSLTLIATANQGSEATYESGFVIDKFPISRPNLTFSTLTVSNMSPEDSSIYLCSVIQGFTEAFFGQGTRLTVV.

The rearrangement links TRBV5-1 to TRBJ1-1; D might be TRBD1 (5 bases). Trimming removed 0 bases at V and 1 base at J, with 10 bases between. CDR1 and CDR2 from the germline V gene are SGHRS and YFSETQ. The length of the CDR3 is 15 residues. The CDR3 DNA sequence: TGCGCCAGCAGCTTGGGCCTGGGGCAGAACACTGAAGCTTTCTTT. It yields the protein CASSLGLGQNTEAFF.

V and J are TRBV2 and TRBJ2-5, with unresolved D. There are 12 residues in the CDR3. V shed 6 bases and J shed 11 bases, with 16 bases lying between them. Germline CDR1 reads SNHLY; CDR2 reads FYNNEI. The CDR3 DNA is TGTGCCAGCAGCTTAAGCGCCCTGGAGCAGTACTTC. It yields the protein CASSLSALEQYF.

The chain is built from TRBV14 and TRBJ2-7; possible D gene TRBD2, 5 bases. The CDR3 is 14 residues long. V lost 2 bases and J 8 bases, leaving 16 bases between the germline ends. Germline lookup yields CDR1 SGHDN and CDR2 FVKESK. CDR3 residues: CASSQLVYTGKQYF. The DNA for the CDR3 is TGTGCCAGCAGCCAACTTGTCTATACGGGAAAGCAGTACTTC.